These 18 T cell receptor beta chains came from one sample sequenced in a study of shared clonotypes between healthy human individuals. Profiling relied on immunoSEQ multiplex PCR, and the TCRdb table lists in-frame clones only, not all of them. Of some 2,400,000 clones in the sample, approximately 94% were seen once. What was sequenced was naive CD4+ T cells sorted from blood. As to subset: CD45RA+ positively selected. These receptors originate from a man between 18 and 29 years old in good health.

The chain links TRBV27 to TRBJ2-5; maybe TRBD2 (6 bases). The V gene lost 7 bases and the J gene lost 0 bases, with 9 bases spanning the gap. The CDR3 is 13 amino acids. Germline V gives CDR1 MNHEY, CDR2 SMNVEV (reference sequence). CDR3 region: CASKLANQETQYF. The CDR3 DNA reads TGTGCCAGCAAACTAGCCAACCAAGAGACCCAGTACTTC.

CDR3 DNA sequence: TGTGCCAGCAGTGAAAGCGTCGGGACAACCTCCTACAATGAGCAGTTCTTC. This encodes CASSESVGTTSYNEQFF. The rearrangement uses TRBV6-1 and TRBJ2-1; tentative D call: TRBD1 (6 bases). The CDR3 extends over 17 amino acids. Germline V gene data show CDR1 as MNHNS and CDR2 as SASEGT. Trimming left V 2 bases short and J 0 bases short, with 14 bases between.

The chain links TRBV7-2 to TRBJ2-1, with D unresolved. The CDR3 is 13 amino acids. Looked up from germline, CDR1 is SGHTA and CDR2 is FQGNSA. V gave up 6 bases and J gave up 6 bases, with 12 bases separating them. The CDR3 spells CASSSPQLNEQFF. CDR3 DNA sequence: TGTGCCAGCAGTAGTCCCCAGCTCAATGAGCAGTTCTTC.

The chain carries TRBV29-1 and TRBJ1-2; tentative D call: TRBD1 (6 bases). This CDR3 is built from 17 residues. V lost 0 bases, J lost 5 bases, and 22 bases lay in between. CDR1 and CDR2 from the germline V gene are SQVTM and ANQGSEA. CDR3 nucleotides: TGCAGCGTTGAAGATTCGGCCACCCTGGACAGAGCTTATGGCTACACCTTC. This sequence encodes CSVEDSATLDRAYGYTF.

CDR3 protein: CASSDREGSTEAFF. The CDR3 nucleotides read TGTGCCAGCAGCGATAGGGAGGGGAGCACTGAAGCTTTCTTT. The genes are TRBV5-5 and TRBJ1-1; TRBD1 is a possible D gene (5 bases). V lost 4 bases and J 4 bases, leaving 14 bases between the germline ends. CDR3 length: 14 amino acids. CDR1 and CDR2 from the germline V gene are SGHKS and YYEKEE (reference sequence).

The chain links TRBV2 to TRBJ1-1; the match to TRBD1 covers 9 bases. The CDR3 runs to 16 residues. From germline, CDR1 is SNHLY and CDR2 FYNNEI. V trimming: 5 bases; J trimming: 2 bases; junction bases outside the gene matches: 9. For the CDR3, the DNA is TGTGCCAGCAGTCCTCCGGGACAGGGTTCTAACACTGAAGCTTTCTTT. Its protein product is CASSPPGQGSNTEAFF.

V usage is TRBV29-1 and J usage is TRBJ1-2, with D unclear. The length of the CDR3 is 12 residues. The germline gives CDR1 SQVTM, CDR2 ANQGSEA. Trimming took off 4 bases at V and 4 bases at J, with 10 bases between the two ends. CDR3 in DNA: TGCAGCGTTGGACTTTTAACCTATGGCTACACCTTC. The encoded protein is CSVGLLTYGYTF.

The CDR3 sequence: CASSFRGRGRTGELFF. CDR3 in DNA: TGTGCCAGCAGCTTTAGGGGCAGGGGACGAACCGGGGAGCTGTTTTTT. The V gene is TRBV5-4, the J gene TRBJ2-2; a possible D gene is TRBD1 (6 bases). V lost 2 bases to trimming and J lost 5 bases, with 16 bases between them. CDR3 length equals 16 residues. Germline V gives CDR1 SGHNT, CDR2 YYREEE (reference sequence).

V gene TRBV14 combines with J gene TRBJ2-7; 8 positions agree with TRBD1. The trim removed 0 bases at V and 4 bases at J, leaving 5 bases unmatched. Germline V lookup: CDR1 SGHDN, CDR2 FVKESK. This CDR3 has 15 amino acids. CDR3 amino acids: CASSQDGQGTYEQYF. CDR3 DNA: TGTGCCAGCAGCCAAGACGGACAGGGAACGTACGAGCAGTACTTC.

V gene TRBV10-1 combines with J gene TRBJ2-5; D may be TRBD1 or TRBD2 (6 bases each). The length of the CDR3 is 13 residues. Trimming shortened V by 4 bases and J by 4 bases, and 10 bases separated the two germline ends. Germline V gives CDR1 WNHNN, CDR2 SYGVQD (reference sequence). CDR3 region: CASSGPGAETQYF. CDR3 sequence (DNA): TGCGCCAGCAGTGGGCCGGGGGCAGAGACCCAGTACTTC.

This CDR3 is CASSLNAGGEQYF. The CDR3 DNA reads TGTGCCAGCAGTTTAAATGCGGGGGGTGAGCAGTACTTC. This chain joins TRBV28 and TRBJ2-7, with 8 bases fitting TRBD2. Germline V gene lookup returns CDR1 MDHEN and CDR2 SYDVKM. The V and J ends lost 2 bases and 7 bases, in that order; junction bases with no gene match: 4. CDR3 length: 13 amino acids.

The chain uses TRBV30 and TRBJ1-3; D ambiguous. The CDR3 is made up of 13 amino acids. V dropped 1 base and J dropped 3 bases, with 7 bases sitting between them. Germline lookup yields CDR1 GTSNPN and CDR2 SVGIG (reference sequence). CDR3 sequence reads: CAWSEGGGNTIYF. The CDR3 nucleotides read TGTGCCTGGAGTGAGGGAGGTGGAAACACCATATATTTT.

The chain is built from TRBV29-1 and TRBJ1-2; possibly TRBD1 for D (6 bases). Per the germline V gene, CDR1 is SQVTM and CDR2 is ANQGSEA. V was cut by 7 bases and J by 3 bases, with 18 bases left in between. The CDR3 totals 14 residues. CDR3 protein: CSAQRGDSYYGYTF. Written as DNA, the CDR3 is TGCAGCGCCCAAAGGGGGGACTCTTACTATGGCTACACCTTC.

V and J are TRBV4-1 and TRBJ1-6, with 7 bases fitting TRBD1. The CDR3 totals 16 residues. The ends lost 1 base at V and 14 bases at J; junction bases unmatched: 14. Germline V lookup: CDR1 MGHRA, CDR2 YSYEKL. The CDR3 region is CASSQAQGVRGSTLHF. CDR3 DNA sequence: TGCGCCAGCAGCCAAGCCCAGGGGGTTCGGGGTTCGACCCTCCACTTT.

The V and J genes are TRBV19 and TRBJ2-1, with D perhaps assigned TRBD1 or TRBD2 (6 bases each). V lost 9 bases and J lost 1, with 16 bases in between. This CDR3 region has 15 residues. Germline V gene data show CDR1 as LNHDA and CDR2 as SQIVND (reference sequence). CDR3 sequence: CARGGRDGSYNEQFF. CDR3 coding DNA: TGTGCCAGAGGGGGGCGGGATGGGTCCTACAATGAGCAGTTCTTC.

As concerns this clone: The same CDR3 also results from other DNA sequences found in this sample. The chain joins TRBV2 to TRBJ2-2; TRBD1 might be the D (5 bases). V was trimmed by 6 bases and J by 5 bases, leaving 10 bases between them. Germline V CDR1 and CDR2: SNHLY, FYNNEI. The CDR3 spans 13 residues. The CDR3 spells CASSGTGTGELFF. Here the CDR3 DNA reads TGTGCCAGCAGCGGAACAGGAACCGGGGAGCTGTTTTTT.

V usage is TRBV2 and J usage is TRBJ2-7; 9 bases agree with TRBD1. Germline CDR1 is SNHLY and CDR2 is FYNNEI. This CDR3 spans 14 amino acids. The junction had 7 bases not matched to a gene; V was cut back by 6 bases and J by 4 bases. CDR3 loop: CASRQDRGVYEQYF. The CDR3 DNA is TGTGCCAGCAGACAGGACAGGGGCGTGTACGAGCAGTACTTC.

The CDR3 DNA reads TGTGCCAGCAGTGGAAGCGGGAGGGCCAAAGATACGCAGTATTTT. As protein: CASSGSGRAKDTQYF. The chain recombines TRBV6-1 with TRBJ2-3; 10 positions agree with TRBD2. The V gene's germline CDR1 is MNHNS and CDR2 SASEGT. The CDR3 totals 15 residues. The V and J ends lost 4 bases and 5 bases, in that order; junction bases with no gene match: 6.